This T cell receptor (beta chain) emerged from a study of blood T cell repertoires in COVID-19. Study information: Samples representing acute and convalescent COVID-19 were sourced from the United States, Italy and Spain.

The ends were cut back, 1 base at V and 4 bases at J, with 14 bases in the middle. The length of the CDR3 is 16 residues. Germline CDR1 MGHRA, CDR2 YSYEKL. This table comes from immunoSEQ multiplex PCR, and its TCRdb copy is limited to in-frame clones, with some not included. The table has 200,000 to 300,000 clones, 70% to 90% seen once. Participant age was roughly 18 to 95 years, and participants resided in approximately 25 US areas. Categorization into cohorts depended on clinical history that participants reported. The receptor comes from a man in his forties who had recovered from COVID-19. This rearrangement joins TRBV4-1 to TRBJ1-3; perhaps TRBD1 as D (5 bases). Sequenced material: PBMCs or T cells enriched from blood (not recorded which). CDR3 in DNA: TGCGCCAGCAGCCAAGGACCCTGGGGCTCCGGAAACACCATATATTTT. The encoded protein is CASSQGPWGSGNTIYF.